This section outlines one T cell receptor beta chain sequence together with its context. With V trimmed by 2 bases and J by 7 bases, 7 bases remained unmatched. The length of the CDR3 is 15 residues. Germline-derived CDR1 and CDR2 are SGHTA and FQGNSA. Measured with immunoSEQ multiplex PCR; TCRdb has only the in-frame clones, and not every one. Seen here are approximately 150,000 clones, about 81% observed once, and the top ten hold 2.4%. This sample stems from a study of blood T cell repertoires in COVID-19. Sequenced: PBMCs or T cells enriched from blood (not recorded which). The sequence was obtained from a man between 35 and 55 years old with acute COVID-19. The rearrangement uses TRBV7-2 and TRBJ1-1; TRBD1 matches at 10 bases. This CDR3 is CASSLIGQGEGEAFF. The CDR3 DNA follows: TGTGCCAGCAGCTTAATAGGACAGGGGGAAGGTGAAGCTTTCTTT.